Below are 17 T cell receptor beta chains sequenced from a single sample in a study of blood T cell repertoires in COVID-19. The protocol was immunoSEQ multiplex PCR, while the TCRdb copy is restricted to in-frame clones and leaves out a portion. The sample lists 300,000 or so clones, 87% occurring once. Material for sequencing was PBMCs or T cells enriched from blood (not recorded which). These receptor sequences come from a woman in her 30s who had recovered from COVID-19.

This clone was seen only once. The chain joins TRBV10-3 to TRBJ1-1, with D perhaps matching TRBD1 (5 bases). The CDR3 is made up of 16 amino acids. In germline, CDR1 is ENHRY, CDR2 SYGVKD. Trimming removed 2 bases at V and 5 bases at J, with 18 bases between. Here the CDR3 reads CAISEGAGGARTEAFF. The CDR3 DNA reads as TGTGCCATCAGTGAGGGGGCCGGGGGAGCACGGACTGAAGCTTTCTTT.

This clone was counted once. The DNA of the CDR3 is TGCGCCAGCAGTCAAGGATTCGCGGGGGGAAAAAGAACTAGCACAGATACGCAGTATTTT. Amino acids: CASSQGFAGGKRTSTDTQYF. This chain uses TRBV5-1 with TRBJ2-3; 8 positions agree with TRBD2. CDR1 and CDR2 (germline): SGHRS, YFSETQ. The CDR3 has 20 amino acids. Trimming took 5 bases from V and 0 from J; bases not matched to a gene: 20.

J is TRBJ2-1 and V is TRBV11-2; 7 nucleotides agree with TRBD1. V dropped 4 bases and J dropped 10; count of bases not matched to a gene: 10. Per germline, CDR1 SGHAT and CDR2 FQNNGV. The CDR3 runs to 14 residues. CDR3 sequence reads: CASSSRDSRGEQFF. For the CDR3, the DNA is TGTGCCAGCAGCTCCAGGGACAGCCGAGGAGAGCAGTTCTTC.

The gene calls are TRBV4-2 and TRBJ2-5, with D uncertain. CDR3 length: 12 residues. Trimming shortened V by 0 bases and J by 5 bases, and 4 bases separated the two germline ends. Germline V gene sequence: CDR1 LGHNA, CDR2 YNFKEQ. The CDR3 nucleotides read TGTGCCAGCAGCCAAGATATGGAGACCCAGTACTTC. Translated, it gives CASSQDMETQYF.

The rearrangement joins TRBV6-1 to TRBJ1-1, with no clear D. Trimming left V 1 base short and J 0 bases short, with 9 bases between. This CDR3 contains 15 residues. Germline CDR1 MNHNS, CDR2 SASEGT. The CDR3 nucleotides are TGTGCCAGCAGTGAAGTCTTCCCGGTGAACACTGAAGCTTTCTTT. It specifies CASSEVFPVNTEAFF.

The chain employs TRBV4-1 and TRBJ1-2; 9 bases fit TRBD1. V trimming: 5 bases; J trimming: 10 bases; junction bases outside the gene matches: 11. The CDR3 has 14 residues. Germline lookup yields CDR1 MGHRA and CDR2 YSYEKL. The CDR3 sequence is CASSWGTGRQVYTF. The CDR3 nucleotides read TGCGCCAGCAGCTGGGGGACAGGGAGGCAAGTCTACACCTTC.

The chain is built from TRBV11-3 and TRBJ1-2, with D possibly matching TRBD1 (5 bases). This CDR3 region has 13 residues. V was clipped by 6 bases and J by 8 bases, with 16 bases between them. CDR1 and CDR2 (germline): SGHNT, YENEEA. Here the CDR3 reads CASSRVGGGGYTF. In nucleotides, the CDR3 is TGTGCCAGCAGTCGAGTCGGGGGGGGAGGCTACACCTTC.

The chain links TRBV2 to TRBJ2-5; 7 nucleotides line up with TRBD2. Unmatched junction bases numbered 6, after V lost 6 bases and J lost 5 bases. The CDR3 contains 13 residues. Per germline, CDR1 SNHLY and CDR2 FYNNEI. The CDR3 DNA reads TGTGCCAGCAGAACGGGGAGGGCCGAGACCCAGTACTTC. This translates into CASRTGRAETQYF. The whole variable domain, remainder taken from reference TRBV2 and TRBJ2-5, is EPEVTQTPSHQVTQMGQEVILRCVPISNHLYFYWYRQILGQKVEFLVSFYNNEISEKSEIFDDQFSVERPDGSNFTLKIRSTKLEDSAMYFCASRTGRAETQYFGPGTRLLVL.

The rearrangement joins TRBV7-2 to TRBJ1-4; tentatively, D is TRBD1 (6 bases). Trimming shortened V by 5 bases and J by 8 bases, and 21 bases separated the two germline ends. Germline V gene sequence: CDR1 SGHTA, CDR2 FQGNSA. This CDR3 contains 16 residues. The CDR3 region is CASSDITGKEDEKLFF. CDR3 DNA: TGTGCCAGCAGCGACATTACAGGGAAGGAGGACGAAAAACTGTTTTTT. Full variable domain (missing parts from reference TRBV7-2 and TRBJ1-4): GAGVSQSPSNKVTEKGKDVELRCDPISGHTALYWYRQSLGQGLEFLIYFQGNSAPDKSGLPSDRFSAERTGGSVSTLTIQRTQQEDSAVYLCASSDITGKEDEKLFFGSGTQLSVL.

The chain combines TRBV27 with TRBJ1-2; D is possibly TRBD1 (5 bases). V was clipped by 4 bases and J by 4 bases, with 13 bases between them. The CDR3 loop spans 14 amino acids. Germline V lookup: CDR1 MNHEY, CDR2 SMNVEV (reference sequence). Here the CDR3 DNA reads TGTGCCAGCAGTTCAAGAATGGGGGGCTATGGCTACACCTTC. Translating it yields CASSSRMGGYGYTF.

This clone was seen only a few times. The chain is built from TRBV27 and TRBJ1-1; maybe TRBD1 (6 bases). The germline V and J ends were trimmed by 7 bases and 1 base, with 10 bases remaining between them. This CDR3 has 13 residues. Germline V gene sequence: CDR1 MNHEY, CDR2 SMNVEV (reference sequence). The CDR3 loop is CASTTGKNTEAFF. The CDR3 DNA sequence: TGTGCCAGCACTACAGGGAAGAACACTGAAGCTTTCTTT.

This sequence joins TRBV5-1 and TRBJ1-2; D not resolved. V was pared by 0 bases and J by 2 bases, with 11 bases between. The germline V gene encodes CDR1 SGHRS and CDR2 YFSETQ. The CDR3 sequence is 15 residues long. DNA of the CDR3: TGCGCCAGCAGCTTGGTAGAACCCGCCAACTATGGCTACACCTTC. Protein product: CASSLVEPANYGYTF.

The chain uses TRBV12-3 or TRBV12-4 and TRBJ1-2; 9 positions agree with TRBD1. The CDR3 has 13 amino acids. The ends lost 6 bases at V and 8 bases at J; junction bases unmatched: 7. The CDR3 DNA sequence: TGTGCCAGCAGCCGGGACAGGGTTAAGGGCTACACCTTC. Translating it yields CASSRDRVKGYTF.

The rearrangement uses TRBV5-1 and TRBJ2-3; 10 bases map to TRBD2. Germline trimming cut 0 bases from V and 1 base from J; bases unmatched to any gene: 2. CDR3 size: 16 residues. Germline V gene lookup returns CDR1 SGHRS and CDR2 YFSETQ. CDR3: CASSLGGTSGTDTQYF. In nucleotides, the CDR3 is TGCGCCAGCAGCTTGGGTGGGACTAGCGGCACAGATACGCAGTATTTT.

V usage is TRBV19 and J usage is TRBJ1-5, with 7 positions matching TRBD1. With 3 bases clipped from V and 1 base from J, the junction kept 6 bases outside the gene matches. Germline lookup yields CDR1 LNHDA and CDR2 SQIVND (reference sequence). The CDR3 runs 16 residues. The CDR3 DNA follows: TGTGCCAGTAGTATGGCCCGGGACAGCAGCAATCAGCCCCAGCATTTT. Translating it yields CASSMARDSSNQPQHF. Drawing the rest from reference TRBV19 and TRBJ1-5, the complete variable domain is DGGITQSPKYLFRKEGQNVTLSCEQNLNHDAMYWYRQDPGQGLRLIYYSQIVNDFQKGDIAEGYSVSREKKESFPLTVTSAQKNPTAFYLCASSMARDSSNQPQHFGDGTRLSIL.

As DNA, the CDR3 is TGCAGTGCTAGAGTTACTCTCGAGCAGTACTTC. It translates to CSARVTLEQYF. The J gene is TRBJ2-7, the V gene TRBV20-1, with unresolved D. CDR3 length: 11 residues. Germline V gives CDR1 DFQATT, CDR2 SNEGSKA (reference sequence). V lost 1 base, J lost 6 bases, and 7 bases lay in between.

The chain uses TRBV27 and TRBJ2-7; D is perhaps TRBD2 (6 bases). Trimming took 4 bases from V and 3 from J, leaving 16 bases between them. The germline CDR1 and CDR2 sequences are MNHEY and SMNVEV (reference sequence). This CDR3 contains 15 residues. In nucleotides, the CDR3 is TGTGCCAGCAGTTCCTGGGACCCCGGGGGCTACGAGCAGTACTTC. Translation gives CASSSWDPGGYEQYF.